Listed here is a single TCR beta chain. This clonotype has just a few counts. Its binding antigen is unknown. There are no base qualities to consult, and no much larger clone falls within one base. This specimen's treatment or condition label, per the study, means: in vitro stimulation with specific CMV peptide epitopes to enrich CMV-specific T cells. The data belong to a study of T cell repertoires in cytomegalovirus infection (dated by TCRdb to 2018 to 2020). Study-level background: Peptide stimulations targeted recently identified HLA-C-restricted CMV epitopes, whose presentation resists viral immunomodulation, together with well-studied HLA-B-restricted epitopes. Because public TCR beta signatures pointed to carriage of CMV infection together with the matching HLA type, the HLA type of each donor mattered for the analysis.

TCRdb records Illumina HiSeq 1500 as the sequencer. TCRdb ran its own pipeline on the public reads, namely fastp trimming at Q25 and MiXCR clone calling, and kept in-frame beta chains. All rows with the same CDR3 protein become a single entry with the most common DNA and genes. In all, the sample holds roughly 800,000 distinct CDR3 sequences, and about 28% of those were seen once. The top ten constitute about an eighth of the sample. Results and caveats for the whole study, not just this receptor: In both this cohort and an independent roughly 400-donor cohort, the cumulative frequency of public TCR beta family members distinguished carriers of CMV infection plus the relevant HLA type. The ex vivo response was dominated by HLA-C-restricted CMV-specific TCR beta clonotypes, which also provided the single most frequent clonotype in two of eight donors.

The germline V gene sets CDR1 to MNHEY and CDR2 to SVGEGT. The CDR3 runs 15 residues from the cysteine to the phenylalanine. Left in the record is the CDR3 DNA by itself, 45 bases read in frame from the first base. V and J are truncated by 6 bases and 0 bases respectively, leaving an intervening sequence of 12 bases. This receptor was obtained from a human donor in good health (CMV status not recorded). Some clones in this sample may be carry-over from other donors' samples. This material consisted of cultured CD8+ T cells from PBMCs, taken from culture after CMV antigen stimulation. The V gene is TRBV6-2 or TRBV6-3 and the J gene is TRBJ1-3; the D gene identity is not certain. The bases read TGTGCCAGCAGGACATCCAGGCCCTCTGGAAACACCATATATTTT. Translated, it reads CASRTSRPSGNTIYF.